This is a list of T cell receptor beta chains from one sample in a study of blood T cells in healthy people across ages. TCRdb recomputed calls from the 5' RACE reads with MiXCR, one row per CDR3 protein. The data contain hundreds of thousands of distinct CDR3 sequences, over 40% of them singletons. Sequenced material: blood. The receptors originated from a woman of 80 years or more in good health. Each CDR3 is given with its conserved first and last residue. The D gene is left open where the match is weak. The listing skips clone size in some rows; elsewhere it reads once, few, many or a size class.

v_gene	j_gene	d_gene	abundance	CDR3aa	CDR3nt
TRBV6-6	TRBJ1-5	TRBD1	NA	CASRGQGFQPQHF	TGTGCCAGCAGGGGACAGGGCTTCCAGCCCCAGCATTTT
TRBV20-1	TRBJ2-1	TRBD2	NA	CSASGGPNGFREQFF	TGCAGTGCCAGCGGGGGGCCGAACGGGTTCAGGGAGCAGTTCTTC
TRBV25-1	TRBJ1-2	NA	NA	CASSESGRLSDGYTF	TGTGCCAGCAGTGAATCGGGCCGGCTAAGTGATGGCTACACCTTC
TRBV11-2	TRBJ2-7	TRBD1	many	CASSLEGQSSYEQYF	TGTGCCAGCAGCTTAGAGGGACAGAGCTCCTACGAGCAGTACTTC
TRBV5-1	TRBJ1-4	NA	NA	CASSDVRGAFEKLFF	TGCGCCAGCAGCGACGTCCGGGGGGCATTTGAAAAACTGTTTTTT
TRBV20-1	TRBJ1-1	TRBD1	once	CSATPGQTKAFF	TGCAGTGCTACCCCGGGACAGACGAAAGCTTTCTTT
TRBV28	TRBJ2-2	NA	NA	CASILRGAGELFF	TGTGCCAGCATCCTGAGGGGTGCCGGGGAGCTGTTTTTT
TRBV7-3	TRBJ2-7	NA	NA	CASSIGPFGEQYF	TGTGCCAGCAGCATCGGGCCGTTCGGCGAGCAGTACTTC
TRBV4-2	TRBJ2-3	TRBD2	few	CASSLERGRGTDTQYF	TGTGCCAGCAGCCTAGAGCGGGGGCGAGGCACAGATACGCAGTATTTT
TRBV9	TRBJ2-4	TRBD2	once	CASSVGTSGGSKNIQYF	TGTGCCAGCAGCGTCGGGACTAGCGGGGGATCCAAAAACATTCAGTACTTC
TRBV7-2	TRBJ1-1	NA	NA	CASSTRYRVQAFF	TGTGCCAGCAGCACTCGTTACAGGGTGCAAGCTTTCTTT
TRBV6-2/TRBV6-3	TRBJ2-5	NA	few	CASSLRDFTWGEQYF	TGTGCCAGCAGCCTTCGGGACTTTACCTGGGGTGAGCAGTACTTC
TRBV28	TRBJ2-3	NA	NA	CASSRPRDNTDTQYF	TGTGCCAGCAGTAGGCCCCGGGACAACACAGATACGCAGTATTTT
TRBV10-3	TRBJ2-7	NA	NA	CAIKFDSEQYF	TGTGCCATCAAATTTGACAGCGAGCAGTACTTC
TRBV14	TRBJ1-2	TRBD1	few	CASRRDRVVWNYGYTF	TGTGCCAGCAGGCGGGACAGGGTAGTCTGGAACTATGGCTACACCTTC
TRBV28	TRBJ2-1	TRBD2	NA	CASSRTSGSFGNEQFF	TGTGCCAGCAGTCGGACTAGCGGGAGTTTTGGTAATGAGCAGTTCTTC
TRBV12-3/TRBV12-4	TRBJ1-4	NA	few	CASSFWAGEKLFF	TGTGCCAGCAGTTTTTGGGCCGGAGAAAAACTGTTTTTT
TRBV7-9	TRBJ1-4	NA	NA	CASSLYGEKLFF	TGTGCCAGCAGCTTATACGGAGAAAAACTGTTTTTT
TRBV20-1	TRBJ2-1	TRBD2	few	CSARLAGLYNEQFF	TGCAGTGCTCGACTAGCGGGGCTATACAATGAGCAGTTCTTC
TRBV5-1	TRBJ2-1	NA	many	CASSARTSYNEQFF	TGCGCCAGCAGCGCCCGGACTTCCTACAATGAGCAGTTCTTC
TRBV5-1	TRBJ2-1	NA	many	CASRLRLEQFF	TGCGCCAGCAGGCTCCGTTTGGAGCAGTTCTTC
TRBV7-2	TRBJ2-1	NA	NA	CASSTLDFEQFF	TGTGCCAGCAGTACCCTAGATTTCGAGCAGTTCTTC
TRBV3-1	TRBJ2-1	TRBD1	NA	CASIGQGLGNEQFF	TGTGCCAGCATAGGACAGGGACTGGGAAATGAGCAGTTCTTC